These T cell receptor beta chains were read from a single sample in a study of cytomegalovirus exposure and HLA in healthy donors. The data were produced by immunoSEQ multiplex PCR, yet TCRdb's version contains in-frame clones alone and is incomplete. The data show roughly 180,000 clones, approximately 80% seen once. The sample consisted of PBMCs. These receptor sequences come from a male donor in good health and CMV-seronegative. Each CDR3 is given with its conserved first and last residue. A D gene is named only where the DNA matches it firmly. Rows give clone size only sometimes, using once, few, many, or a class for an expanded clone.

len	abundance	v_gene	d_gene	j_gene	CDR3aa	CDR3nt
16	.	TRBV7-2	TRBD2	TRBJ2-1	CASSFPGREAYNEQFF	TGTGCCAGCAGCTTCCCAGGGCGGGAGGCATACAATGAGCAGTTCTTC
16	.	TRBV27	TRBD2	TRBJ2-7	CASSPSGGDHSYEQYF	TGTGCCAGCAGCCCAAGTGGGGGGGACCACTCCTACGAGCAGTACTTC
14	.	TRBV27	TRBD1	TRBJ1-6	CASNKGQINSPLHF	TGTGCCAGCAACAAGGGACAGATAAATTCACCCCTCCACTTT
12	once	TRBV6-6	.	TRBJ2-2	CASSYLTGELFF	TGTGCCAGCAGTTACCTAACCGGGGAGCTGTTTTTT
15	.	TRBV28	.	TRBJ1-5	CASSNGGDSNQPQHF	TGTGCCAGCAGTAACGGGGGGGATAGCAATCAGCCCCAGCATTTT
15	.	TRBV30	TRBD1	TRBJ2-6	CAWSPLDRKANVLTF	TGTGCCTGGAGCCCCTTGGACAGGAAGGCCAACGTCCTGACTTTC
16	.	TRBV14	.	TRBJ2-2	CASSQVGRANTGELFF	TGTGCCAGCAGCCAAGTCGGGCGGGCGAACACCGGGGAGCTGTTTTTT
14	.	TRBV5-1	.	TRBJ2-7	CASSAHRGSYEQYF	TGCGCCAGCAGCGCTCACCGGGGTTCCTACGAGCAGTACTTC
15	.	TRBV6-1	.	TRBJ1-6	CASSLLTGDNSPLHF	TGTGCCAGCAGTCTCCTGACGGGTGATAATTCACCCCTCCACTTT
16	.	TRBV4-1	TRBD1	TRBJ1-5	CASSHHGAPGGQPQHF	TGCGCCAGCAGCCACCACGGGGCCCCAGGGGGTCAGCCCCAGCATTTT
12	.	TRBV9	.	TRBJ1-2	CASSVVPDGYTF	TGTGCCAGCAGCGTAGTCCCCGATGGCTACACCTTC
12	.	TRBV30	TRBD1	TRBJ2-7	CAWATGVYEQYF	TGTGCCTGGGCGACAGGGGTGTACGAGCAGTACTTC
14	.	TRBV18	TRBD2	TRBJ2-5	CASSPGTSAETQYF	TGTGCCAGCTCACCAGGGACTAGCGCCGAGACCCAGTACTTC
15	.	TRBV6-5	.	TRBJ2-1	CASSYSQNLYNEQFF	TGTGCCAGCAGTTACAGTCAGAATCTTTACAATGAGCAGTTCTTC
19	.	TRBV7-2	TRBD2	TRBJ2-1	CASSLLEQLAGGVVNEQFF	TGTGCCAGCAGCCTGCTCGAACAACTAGCGGGAGGGGTGGTCAATGAGCAGTTCTTC
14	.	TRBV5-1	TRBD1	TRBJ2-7	CASSLGTGTYEQYF	TGCGCCAGCAGCTTGGGGACAGGAACCTACGAGCAGTACTTC
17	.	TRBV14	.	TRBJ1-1	CASSQTWGRGVNTEAFF	TGTGCCAGCAGCCAAACTTGGGGGCGGGGGGTTAACACTGAAGCTTTCTTT
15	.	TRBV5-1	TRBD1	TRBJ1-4	CASRDDRGGGEKLFF	TGCGCCAGCAGGGATGACAGGGGCGGAGGCGAAAAACTGTTTTTT
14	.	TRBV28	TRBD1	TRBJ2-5	CASSQQGAPETQYF	TGTGCCAGCAGTCAACAGGGGGCGCCGGAGACCCAGTACTTC
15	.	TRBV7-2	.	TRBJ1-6	CASSPPPGLNSPLHF	TGTGCCAGCAGCCCCCCTCCGGGACTCAATTCACCCCTCCACTTT
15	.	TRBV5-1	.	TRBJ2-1	CASSLDGVPDNEQFF	TGCGCCAGCAGCTTGGACGGGGTACCGGACAATGAGCAGTTCTTC
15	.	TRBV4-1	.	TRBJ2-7	CASSPLNRDPYEQYF	TGCGCCAGCAGCCCCTTAAACAGGGACCCCTACGAGCAGTACTTC
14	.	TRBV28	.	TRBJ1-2	CASSLGGQNYGYTF	TGTGCCAGCAGTTTGGGAGGCCAGAACTATGGCTACACCTTC
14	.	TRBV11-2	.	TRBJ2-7	CASSPLRGGGEQYF	TGTGCCAGCAGCCCTCTTCGTGGAGGCGGCGAGCAGTACTTC
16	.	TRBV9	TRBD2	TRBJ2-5	CASSVGLAGGRETQYF	TGTGCCAGCAGCGTAGGCCTAGCGGGGGGCCGGGAGACCCAGTACTTC
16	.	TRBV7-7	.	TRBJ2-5	CASSLEAGTDEETQYF	TGTGCCAGCAGCTTAGAGGCGGGGACGGACGAAGAGACCCAGTACTTC
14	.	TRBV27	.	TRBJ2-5	CASSDVLSVETQYF	TGTGCCAGCAGTGATGTGCTGAGCGTGGAGACCCAGTACTTC
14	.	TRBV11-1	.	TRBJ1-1	CASSLMGGGTEAFF	TGTGCCAGCAGCTTAATGGGGGGGGGCACTGAAGCTTTCTTT
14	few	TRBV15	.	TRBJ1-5	CATSRGLGNQPQHF	TGTGCCACCAGCAGAGGACTGGGCAATCAGCCCCAGCATTTT
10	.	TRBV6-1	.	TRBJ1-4	CASKGLKLFF	TGTGCCAGCAAGGGGCTGAAACTGTTTTTT
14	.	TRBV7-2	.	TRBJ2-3	CASSESGSTDTQYF	TGTGCCAGCAGCGAGAGCGGTAGCACAGATACGCAGTATTTT
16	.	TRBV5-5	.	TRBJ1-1	CASSGGTWAMNTEAFF	TGTGCCAGCAGCGGCGGGACCTGGGCCATGAACACTGAAGCTTTCTTT
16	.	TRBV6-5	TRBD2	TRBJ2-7	CASSYSTLAGNYEQYF	TGTGCCAGCAGTTACTCCACGCTAGCGGGGAACTACGAGCAGTACTTC
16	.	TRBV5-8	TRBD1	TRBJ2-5	CASSLETGRSVETQYF	TGTGCCAGCAGCTTGGAGACAGGGAGAAGTGTGGAGACCCAGTACTTC
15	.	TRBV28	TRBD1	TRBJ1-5	CASSRRQGGNQPQHF	TGTGCCAGCAGTCGGAGACAGGGCGGCAATCAGCCCCAGCATTTT
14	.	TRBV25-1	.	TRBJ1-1	CASSPRTANTEAFF	TGTGCCAGCAGTCCCCGGACAGCGAACACTGAAGCTTTCTTT
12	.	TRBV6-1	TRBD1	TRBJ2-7	CASSEDRGTQYF	TGTGCCAGCAGTGAAGACAGGGGCACGCAGTACTTC
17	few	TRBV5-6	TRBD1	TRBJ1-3	CASSFSPGDRGKDTIYF	TGTGCCAGCAGCTTTTCCCCGGGGGACAGGGGTAAGGACACCATATATTTT
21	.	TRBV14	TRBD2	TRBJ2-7	CASSQDTGTSGDINILYEQYF	TGTGCCAGCAGCCAAGACACCGGGACTAGCGGGGACATCAACATCCTCTACGAGCAGTACTTC
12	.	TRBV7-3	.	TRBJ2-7	CASSSQGNEQYF	TGTGCCAGCAGCTCGCAGGGTAACGAGCAGTACTTC
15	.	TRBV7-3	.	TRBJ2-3	CASSLNGGNTDTQYF	TGTGCCAGCAGCTTAAACGGGGGTAACACAGATACGCAGTATTTT
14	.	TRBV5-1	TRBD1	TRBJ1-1	CASSMTGGNTEAFF	TGCGCCAGCAGCATGACAGGGGGGAACACTGAAGCTTTCTTT
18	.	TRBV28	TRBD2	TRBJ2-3	CASSLSFRLAGGVDTQYF	TGTGCCAGCAGTTTAAGTTTTCGACTAGCGGGTGGTGTGGATACGCAGTATTTT
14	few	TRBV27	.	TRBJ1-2	CASSSLSGAYGYTF	TGTGCCAGCAGTTCCCTTTCAGGGGCCTATGGCTACACCTTC
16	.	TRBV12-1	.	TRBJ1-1	CASGRKNKRTNTEAFF	TGTGCCAGCGGACGGAAAAACAAGAGGACAAACACTGAAGCTTTCTTT
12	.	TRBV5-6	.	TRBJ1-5	CASSFQDQPQHF	TGTGCCAGCAGCTTCCAGGATCAGCCCCAGCATTTT
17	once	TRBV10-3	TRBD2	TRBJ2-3	CAISELAGGLGTDTQYF	TGTGCCATCAGTGAACTAGCGGGGGGTTTGGGCACAGATACGCAGTATTTT
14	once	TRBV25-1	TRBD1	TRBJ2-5	CASTWDRGEETQYF	TGTGCCAGCACCTGGGACAGGGGGGAAGAGACCCAGTACTTC
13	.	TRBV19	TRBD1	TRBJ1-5	CASQDRASQPQHF	TGTGCCAGTCAGGACAGGGCCAGTCAGCCCCAGCATTTT
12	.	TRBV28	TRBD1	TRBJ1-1	CATGTGVTEAFF	TGTGCCACCGGGACAGGGGTCACTGAAGCTTTCTTT
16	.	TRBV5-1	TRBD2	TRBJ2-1	CASSLAGASGYNEQFF	TGCGCCAGCAGCTTGGCCGGGGCTAGCGGCTACAATGAGCAGTTCTTC
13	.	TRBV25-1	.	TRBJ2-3	CASSDISTDTQYF	TGTGCCAGCAGTGATATTAGCACAGATACGCAGTATTTT
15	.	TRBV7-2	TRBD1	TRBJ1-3	CASSLRTGDGNTIYF	TGTGCCAGCAGCTTAAGGACAGGGGATGGAAACACCATATATTTT
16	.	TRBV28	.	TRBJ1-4	CASSIDRAATNEKLFF	TGTGCCAGCAGTATAGACCGAGCGGCAACTAATGAAAAACTGTTTTTT
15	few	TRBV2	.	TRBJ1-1	CASSEAFLRNTEAFF	TGTGCCAGCAGTGAAGCCTTCCTTCGGAACACTGAAGCTTTCTTT